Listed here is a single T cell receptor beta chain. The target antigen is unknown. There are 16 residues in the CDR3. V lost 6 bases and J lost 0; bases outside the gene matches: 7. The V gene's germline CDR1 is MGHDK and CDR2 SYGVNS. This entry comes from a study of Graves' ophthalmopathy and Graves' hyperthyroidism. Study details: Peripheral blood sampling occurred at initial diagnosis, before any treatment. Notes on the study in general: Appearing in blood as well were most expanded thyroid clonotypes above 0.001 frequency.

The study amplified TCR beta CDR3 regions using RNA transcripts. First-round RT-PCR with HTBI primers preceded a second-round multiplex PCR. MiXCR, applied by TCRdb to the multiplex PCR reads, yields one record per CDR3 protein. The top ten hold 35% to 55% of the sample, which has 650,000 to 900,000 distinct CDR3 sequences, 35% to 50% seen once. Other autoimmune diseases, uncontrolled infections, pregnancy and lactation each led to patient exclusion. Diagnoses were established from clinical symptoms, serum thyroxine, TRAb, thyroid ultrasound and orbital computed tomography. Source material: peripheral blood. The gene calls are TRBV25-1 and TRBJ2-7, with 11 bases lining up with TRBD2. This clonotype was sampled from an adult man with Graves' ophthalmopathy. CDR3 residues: CASRLAGAPSSYEQYF. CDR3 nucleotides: TGTGCCAGCAGACTAGCGGGGGCCCCGAGCTCCTACGAGCAGTACTTC.